This T cell receptor (beta chain) was sequenced during a study of CD8 T cells in Susac syndrome. Study conclusions and caveats: Clonal expansion did not appear in Susac syndrome CD4+ T cell repertoires.

With 5 bases removed from V and 8 bases from J, the gap between germline ends came to 10 bases. The CDR3 runs 12 residues. CDR1 is SGHVS, CDR2 FQNEAQ, per germline. Comment on this clonotype: The antigen is not known.

With random hexamers, roughly 0.5 to 1 ug RNA was reverse transcribed. The authors amplified TCR beta CDR3 across 54 Vbeta and 13 Jbeta using immunoSEQ multiplex PCR. TCRdb re-derived calls from the immunoSEQ multiplex PCR reads in MiXCR, one entry per CDR3 protein. In the table there are 150,000 or so distinct CDR3 sequences, 95% to 97% of which are singletons. This sequence was found in a human donor with Susac syndrome. The gene calls are TRBV7-8 and TRBJ2-1; D remains unclear. Specimen: CD4+ T cells from PBMCs. The CDR3 DNA is TGTGCCAGCAGCGGCCGTGGGGATGAGCAGTTCTTC. It yields the protein CASSGRGDEQFF.